This record looks at one TCR beta chain sequence and its context. Its target is unknown. This entry comes from a study of CD8+ T cells in alopecia areata. The authors extracted RNA and reverse transcribed it into cDNA as the sequencing template. Only in-frame clones appear in the TCRdb table, and some are missing; sequencing was by immunoSEQ multiplex PCR. This table holds 25,000 to 40,000 clones, roughly 80% found once. In alopecia areata patients, both lesional scalp punch biopsies and peripheral blood were collected. Sorted populations comprised CD4+ and CD8+ T cells obtained from PBMCs. The length of the CDR3 is 13 residues. Germline CDR1 is LNHDA and CDR2 is SQIVND (reference sequence). The V end lost 4 bases, the J end lost 4 bases, and 10 bases lay between the germline ends. Study-level points and caveats: Normal-skin resident alphabeta T cells also appear among scalp sample sequences.

This rearrangement joins TRBV19 to TRBJ1-1, with no clear D. The sequence was obtained from a human donor with alopecia areata. The sequenced sample consisted of NKG2D-low CD8+ T cells sorted from blood. This chain's CDR3 is CASSTNEGTEAFF. The DNA for the CDR3 is TGTGCCAGTAGTACTAATGAGGGCACTGAAGCTTTCTTT.